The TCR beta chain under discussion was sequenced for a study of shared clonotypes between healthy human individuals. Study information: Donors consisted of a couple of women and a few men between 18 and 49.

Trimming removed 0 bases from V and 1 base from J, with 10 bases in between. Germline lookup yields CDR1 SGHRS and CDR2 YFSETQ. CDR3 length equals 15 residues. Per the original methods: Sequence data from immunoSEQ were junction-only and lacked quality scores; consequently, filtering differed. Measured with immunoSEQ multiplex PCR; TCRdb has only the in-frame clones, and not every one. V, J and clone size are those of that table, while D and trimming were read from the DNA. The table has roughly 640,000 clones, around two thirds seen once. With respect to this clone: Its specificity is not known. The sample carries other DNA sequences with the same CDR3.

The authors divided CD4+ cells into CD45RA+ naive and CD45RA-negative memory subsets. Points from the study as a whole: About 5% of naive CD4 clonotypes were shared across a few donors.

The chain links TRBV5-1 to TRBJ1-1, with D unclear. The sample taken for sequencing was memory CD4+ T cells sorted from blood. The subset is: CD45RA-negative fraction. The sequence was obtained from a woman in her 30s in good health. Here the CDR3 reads CASSLEGRWNTEAFF. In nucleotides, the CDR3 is TGCGCCAGCAGCTTGGAAGGTAGATGGAACACTGAAGCTTTCTTT.